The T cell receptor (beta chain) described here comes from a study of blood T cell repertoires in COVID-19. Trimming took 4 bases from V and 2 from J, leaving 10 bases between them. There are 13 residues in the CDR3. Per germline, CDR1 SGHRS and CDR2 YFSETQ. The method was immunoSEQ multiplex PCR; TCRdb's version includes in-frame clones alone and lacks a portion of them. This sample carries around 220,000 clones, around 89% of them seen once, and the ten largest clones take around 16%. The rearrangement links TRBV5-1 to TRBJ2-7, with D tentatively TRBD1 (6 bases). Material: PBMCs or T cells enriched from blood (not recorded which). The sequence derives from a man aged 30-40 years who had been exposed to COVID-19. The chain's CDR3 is CASSPDSPYEQYF. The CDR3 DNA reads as TGCGCCAGCAGCCCGGACAGTCCCTACGAGCAGTACTTC.